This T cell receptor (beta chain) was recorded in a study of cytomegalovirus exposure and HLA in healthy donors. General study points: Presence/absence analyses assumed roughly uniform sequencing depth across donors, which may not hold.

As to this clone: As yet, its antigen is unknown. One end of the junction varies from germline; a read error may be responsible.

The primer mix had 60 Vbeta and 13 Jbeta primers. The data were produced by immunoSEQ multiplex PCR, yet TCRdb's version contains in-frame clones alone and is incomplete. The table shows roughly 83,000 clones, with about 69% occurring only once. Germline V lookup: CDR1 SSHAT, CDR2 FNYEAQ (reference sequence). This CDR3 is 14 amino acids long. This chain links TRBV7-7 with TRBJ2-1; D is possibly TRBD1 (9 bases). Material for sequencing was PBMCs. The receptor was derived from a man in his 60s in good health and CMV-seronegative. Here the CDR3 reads CASSLAGQGNEQFF. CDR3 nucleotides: TGTGCTAGCAGCTTAGCGGGACAGGGCAATGAGCAGTTCTTC.